The 17 T cell receptor beta chains below come from one sample, sequenced in a study of shared clonotypes between healthy human individuals. CD8 cells classed as naive were CD45RO-negative and positively selected for CCR7, excluding terminally differentiated effector memory CD45RA+ cells. Only in-frame clones appear in the TCRdb table, and some are missing; sequencing was by immunoSEQ multiplex PCR. This sample yields under 700,000 clones, of which around 96% are seen a single time; approximately 0.12% belongs to the top ten. The material sequenced was naive CD8+ T cells sorted from blood. All receptors derive from a woman in her twenties or thirties in good health.

This chain joins TRBV2 and TRBJ1-2, with a weak D call TRBD1 (5 bases). Germline loops: CDR1 SNHLY, CDR2 FYNNEI. Trimming shortened V by 1 base and J by 4 bases, and 19 bases separated the two germline ends. This CDR3 region has 17 residues. In DNA, the CDR3 is TGTGCCAGCAGTGAAGTTGGTACAGCCGGGAGGGGCTATGGCTACACCTTC. The encoded protein is CASSEVGTAGRGYGYTF.

This clone was seen once. The rearrangement uses TRBV27 and TRBJ1-2; tentatively, D is TRBD1 (5 bases). Deletions cut 5 bases from V and 8 bases from J, with 18 bases between. Germline CDR1 reads MNHEY; CDR2 reads SMNVEV (reference sequence). The CDR3 extends over 14 amino acids. CDR3 sequence (DNA): TGTGCCAGCAGTCTCCGGGACGCCTCTCCGGGCTACACCTTC. Its translation is CASSLRDASPGYTF.

The chain joins TRBV7-2 to TRBJ2-7; the match to TRBD2 covers 7 bases. CDR3 length: 15 residues. V was clipped by 1 base and J by 0 bases; unmatched bases: 3. Germline V gene data show CDR1 as SGHTA and CDR2 as FQGNSA. CDR3 protein: CASSLGPSGSYEQYF. The CDR3 region has the DNA TGTGCCAGCAGCTTAGGTCCTAGCGGCTCCTACGAGCAGTACTTC.

The chain employs TRBV6-1 and TRBJ2-2; D is uncertain. This CDR3 spans 14 amino acids. In germline, CDR1 is MNHNS, CDR2 SASEGT. Trimming took 3 bases from V and 6 from J, leaving 11 bases between them. This chain's CDR3 is CASSDLLASGELFF. The CDR3 DNA reads TGTGCCAGCAGTGATCTTTTGGCATCCGGGGAGCTGTTTTTT.

The V and J genes are TRBV21-1 and TRBJ2-7; the listed D gene, TRBD2, was not tested against the DNA. TRBV21-1 is assigned pseudogene status. The CDR3 runs 13 residues. In DNA, the CDR3 is TGTGCCAGCAGCAAAGAGAGGCTTTACGAGCAGTACTTC. It is translated as CASSKERLYEQYF.

The sample holds one count of this clone. This CDR3 is also generated by other DNA sequences in the sample. V gene TRBV5-6 combines with J gene TRBJ2-7, with D uncertain. The germline V gene has CDR1 SGHDT and CDR2 YYEEEE. V gave up 0 bases and J gave up 0 bases, with 1 base separating them. This CDR3 region has 12 residues. CDR3 sequence (DNA): TGTGCCAGCAGCTTGGCCTCCTACGAGCAGTACTTC. Translating it yields CASSLASYEQYF.

The V gene is TRBV5-1, the J gene TRBJ2-7, with D possibly TRBD1 on 5 matching bases. The CDR3 is made up of 15 amino acids. With 0 bases removed from V and 4 bases from J, the gap between germline ends came to 14 bases. Germline V CDR1 and CDR2: SGHRS, YFSETQ. The CDR3, as DNA: TGCGCCAGCAGCTTGGAAGTAGGGGAAACGTACGAGCAGTACTTC. Protein sequence: CASSLEVGETYEQYF.

This clone has more than one count but fewer than ten. The chain carries TRBV4-2 and TRBJ2-7, with D hard to call. V shed 8 bases and J shed 0 bases, with 5 bases lying between them. The CDR3 runs to 11 residues. Germline V gene lookup returns CDR1 LGHNA and CDR2 YNFKEQ. The CDR3 reads CASGPSYEQYF. The CDR3 nucleotides read TGTGCCAGCGGACCCTCCTACGAGCAGTACTTC.

This clone appeared a single time. The rearrangement uses TRBV4-1 and TRBJ1-1, with D perhaps TRBD1 (5 bases). Germline CDR1 and CDR2: MGHRA and YSYEKL. V lost 1 base, J lost 1 base, and 10 bases lay in between. The CDR3 totals 15 residues. CDR3 protein: CASSQVIRENTEAFF. For the CDR3, the DNA is TGCGCCAGCAGCCAAGTAATCAGGGAGAACACTGAAGCTTTCTTT.

V is TRBV21-1 and J is TRBJ1-1; TRBD1, as called in the table, went unchecked against the DNA. TRBV21-1 is shown as a pseudogene. The CDR3 length is 13 residues. The chain's CDR3 is CAQRTGALTEAFF. In DNA form, the CDR3 reads TGTGCCCAAAGAACAGGGGCACTCACTGAAGCTTTCTTT.

The J gene is TRBJ2-7, the V gene TRBV25-1; 11 bases fit TRBD1. Germline V CDR1 and CDR2: MGHDK, SYGVNS. The CDR3 is 16 residues long. Germline trimming cut 8 bases from V and 6 bases from J; bases unmatched to any gene: 15. The CDR3 region is CASWTGGRPPACEQYF. CDR3 nucleotides: TGTGCCAGCTGGACAGGGGGCAGACCGCCGGCCTGCGAGCAGTACTTC.

The chain joins TRBV7-9 to TRBJ1-1; D is uncertain. The CDR3 totals 14 residues. Trimming stripped 1 base from V and 1 base from J, with 7 bases between. Germline V gene data show CDR1 as SEHNR and CDR2 as FQNEAQ (reference sequence). The CDR3 here is CASSLDSKNTEAFF. The CDR3, as DNA: TGTGCCAGCAGCTTAGACAGTAAGAACACTGAAGCTTTCTTT.

This sequence joins TRBV27 and TRBJ1-1; TRBD1 is a possible D gene (5 bases). Per the germline V gene, CDR1 is MNHEY and CDR2 is SMNVEV (reference sequence). Trimming removed 3 bases at V and 3 bases at J, with 11 bases between. CDR3 length equals 14 residues. CDR3 coding DNA: TGTGCCAGCAGTTTCACCGGGACGTACACTGAAGCTTTCTTT. Translation: CASSFTGTYTEAFF.

The chain links TRBV19 to TRBJ1-1; tentatively, D is TRBD1 (6 bases). Germline CDR1 LNHDA, CDR2 SQIVND (reference sequence). V shed 5 bases and J shed 3 bases, with 28 bases lying between them. This CDR3 has 19 residues. In DNA, the CDR3 is TGTGCCAGTAGTCAGCGTCGAGAGCTTTTGGGGGCGCGTGACACTGAAGCTTTCTTT. It yields the protein CASSQRRELLGARDTEAFF.

V and J are TRBV7-8 and TRBJ2-7; a weak D match, TRBD2 (5 bases). The length of the CDR3 is 15 residues. The germline V gene has CDR1 SGHVS and CDR2 FQNEAQ. Trimming removed 5 bases from V and 5 bases from J, with 19 bases in between. The DNA of the CDR3 is TGTGCCAGCAGCCCTCCCAGTGGGCTAGCTGACGAGCAGTACTTC. Translation: CASSPPSGLADEQYF.

CDR3 nucleotide sequence: TGTGCCAGCGGGGGGGAAAACACCGGGGAGCTGTTTTTT. This gives the protein CASGGENTGELFF. The genes are TRBV6-5 and TRBJ2-2; 7 bases agree with TRBD2. Looked up from germline, CDR1 is MNHEY and CDR2 is SVGAGI. CDR3 length: 13 amino acids. With V trimmed by 8 bases and J by 2 bases, 2 bases remained unmatched.

This rearrangement joins TRBV15 to TRBJ2-3; D is perhaps TRBD2 (6 bases). Germline V gene data show CDR1 as LNHNV and CDR2 as YYDKDF (reference sequence). This CDR3 comprises 19 residues. The germline V and J ends were trimmed by 0 bases and 2 bases, with 21 bases remaining between them. The CDR3 coding sequence is TGTGCCACCAGCAGAGATATTAGCGGCCCTTCTCCCCTCACAGATACGCAGTATTTT. Protein: CATSRDISGPSPLTDTQYF.